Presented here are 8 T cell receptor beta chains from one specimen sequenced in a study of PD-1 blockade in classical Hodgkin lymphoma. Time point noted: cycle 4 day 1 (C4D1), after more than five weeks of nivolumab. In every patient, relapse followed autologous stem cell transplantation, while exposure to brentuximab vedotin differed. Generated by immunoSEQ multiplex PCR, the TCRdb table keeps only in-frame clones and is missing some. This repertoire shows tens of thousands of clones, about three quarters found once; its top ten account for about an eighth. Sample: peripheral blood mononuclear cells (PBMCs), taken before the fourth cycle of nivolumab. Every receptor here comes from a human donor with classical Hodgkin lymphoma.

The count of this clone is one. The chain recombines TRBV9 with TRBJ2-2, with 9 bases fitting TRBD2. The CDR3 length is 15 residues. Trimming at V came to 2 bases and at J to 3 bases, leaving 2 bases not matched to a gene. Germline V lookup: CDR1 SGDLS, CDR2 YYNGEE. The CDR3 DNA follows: TGTGCCAGCAGCGTCACTAGCGGGTACACCGGGGAGCTGTTTTTT. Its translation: CASSVTSGYTGELFF.

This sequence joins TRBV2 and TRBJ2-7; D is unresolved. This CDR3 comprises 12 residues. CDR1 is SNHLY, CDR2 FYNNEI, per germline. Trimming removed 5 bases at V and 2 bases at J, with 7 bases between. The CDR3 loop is CASSRSAYEQYF. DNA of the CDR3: TGTGCCAGCAGTCGGTCGGCCTACGAGCAGTACTTC.

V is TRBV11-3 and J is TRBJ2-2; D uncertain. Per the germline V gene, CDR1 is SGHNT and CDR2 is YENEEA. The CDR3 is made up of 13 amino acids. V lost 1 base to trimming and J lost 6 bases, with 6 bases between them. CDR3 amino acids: CASSLVSSGELFF. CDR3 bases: TGTGCCAGCAGCTTAGTTAGTTCCGGGGAGCTGTTTTTT.

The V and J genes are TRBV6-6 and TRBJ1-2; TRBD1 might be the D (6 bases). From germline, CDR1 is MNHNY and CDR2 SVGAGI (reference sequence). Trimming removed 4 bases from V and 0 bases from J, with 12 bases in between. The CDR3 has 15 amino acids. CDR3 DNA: TGTGCCAGCAGTTCTGGCGACAGGCCTAACTATGGCTACACCTTC. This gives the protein CASSSGDRPNYGYTF.

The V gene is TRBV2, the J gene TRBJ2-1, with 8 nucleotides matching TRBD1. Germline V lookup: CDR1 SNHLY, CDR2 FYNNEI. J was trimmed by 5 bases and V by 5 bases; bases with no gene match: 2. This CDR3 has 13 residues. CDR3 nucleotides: TGTGCCAGCAGTTGGACAGGGAACAATGAGCAGTTCTTC. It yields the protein CASSWTGNNEQFF.

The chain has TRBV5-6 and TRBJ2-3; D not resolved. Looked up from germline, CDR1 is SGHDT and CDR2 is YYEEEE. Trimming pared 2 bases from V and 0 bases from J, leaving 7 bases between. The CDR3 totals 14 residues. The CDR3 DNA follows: TGTGCCAGCAGCTTCGAGTATAGCACAGATACGCAGTATTTT. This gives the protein CASSFEYSTDTQYF.

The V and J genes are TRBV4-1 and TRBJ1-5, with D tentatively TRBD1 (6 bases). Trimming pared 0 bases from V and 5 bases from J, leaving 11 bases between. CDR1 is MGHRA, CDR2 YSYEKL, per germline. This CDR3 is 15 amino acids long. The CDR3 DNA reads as TGCGCCAGCAGCCAAGAGAGGGGGAGCGATCAGCCCCAGCATTTT. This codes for CASSQERGSDQPQHF.

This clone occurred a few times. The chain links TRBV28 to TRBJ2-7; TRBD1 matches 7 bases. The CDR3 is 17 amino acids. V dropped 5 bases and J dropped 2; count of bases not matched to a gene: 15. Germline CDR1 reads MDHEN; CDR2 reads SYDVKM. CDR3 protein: CASSPTPRQGPTYEQYF. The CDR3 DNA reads TGTGCCAGCAGTCCAACTCCCCGACAGGGCCCAACCTACGAGCAGTACTTC.